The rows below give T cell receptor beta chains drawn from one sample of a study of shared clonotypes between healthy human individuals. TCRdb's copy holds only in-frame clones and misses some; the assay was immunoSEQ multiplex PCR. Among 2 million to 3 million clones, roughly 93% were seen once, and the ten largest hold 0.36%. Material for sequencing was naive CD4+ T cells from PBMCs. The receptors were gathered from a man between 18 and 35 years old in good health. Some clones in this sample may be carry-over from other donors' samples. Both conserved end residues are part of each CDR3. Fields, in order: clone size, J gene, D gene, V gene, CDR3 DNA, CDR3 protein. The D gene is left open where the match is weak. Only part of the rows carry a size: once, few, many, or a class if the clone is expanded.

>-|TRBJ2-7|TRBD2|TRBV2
TGTGCCAGCAGGGAGACGGGGGGTAGCTCCTACGAGCAGTACTTC
CASRETGGSSYEQYF
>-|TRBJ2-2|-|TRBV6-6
TGTGCCAGCAGTTACCGGGGGAGTGACACCGGGGAGCTGTTTTTT
CASSYRGSDTGELFF
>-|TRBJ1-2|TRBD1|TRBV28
TGTGCCAGCACCCTGGACAGGTCATATGGCTACACCTTC
CASTLDRSYGYTF
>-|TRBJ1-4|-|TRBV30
TGTGCCTGGAAGGGGTGGGCAACTAATGAAAAACTGTTTTTT
CAWKGWATNEKLFF
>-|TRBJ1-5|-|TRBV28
TGTGCCAGTCGAAAGCTCCTGGGGAGCAATCAGCCCCAGCATTTT
CASRKLLGSNQPQHF
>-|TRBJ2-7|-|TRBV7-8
TGTGCCAGCAGCTCAGGAGGTGTAAACGAGCAGTACTTC
CASSSGGVNEQYF
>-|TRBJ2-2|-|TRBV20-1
TGCAGCGGCGATTTGGCCGGGGAGCTGTTTTTT
CSGDLAGELFF
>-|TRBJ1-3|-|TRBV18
TGTGCCAGCTCACCCTCCGGACCCCTCTCTGGAAACACCATATATTTT
CASSPSGPLSGNTIYF
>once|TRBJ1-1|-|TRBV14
TGTGCCAGCAGCCAAGCCCTCAGGGTGACTGAAGCTTTCTTT
CASSQALRVTEAFF
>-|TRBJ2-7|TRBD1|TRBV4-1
TGCGCCAGCAGCCAAACCGGGACAGGGACCTCCTACGAGCAGTACTTC
CASSQTGTGTSYEQYF
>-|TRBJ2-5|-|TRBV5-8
TGTGCCAGCAGATCTAAGGGGGAAGAGACCCAGTACTTC
CASRSKGEETQYF
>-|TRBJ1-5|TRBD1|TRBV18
TGTGCCAGCTCATCCGAGACAGGGTACAATCAGCCCCAGCATTTT
CASSSETGYNQPQHF
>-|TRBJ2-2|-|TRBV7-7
TGTGCCAGCAGCTTAGGTTTTGCGGACTTCCAGAACACCGGGGAGCTGTTTTTT
CASSLGFADFQNTGELFF
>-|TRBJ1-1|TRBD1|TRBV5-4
TGTGCCAGCAGCTCCAGGGGTCTTCCAGGGGGCACTGAAGCTTTCTTT
CASSSRGLPGGTEAFF
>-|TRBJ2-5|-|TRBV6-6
TGTGCCAGCAGTTACACTCTGGCGCGGGAGACCCAGTACTTC
CASSYTLARETQYF
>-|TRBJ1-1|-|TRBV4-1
TGCGCCAGCAGCCCAAGGGGGTTCACTGAAGCTTTCTTT
CASSPRGFTEAFF
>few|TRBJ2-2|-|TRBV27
TGTGCCAGCAGTTACCTTTTTTTGGGGACGGGCGGGGAGCTGTTTTTT
CASSYLFLGTGGELFF
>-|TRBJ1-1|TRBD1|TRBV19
TGTGCCAGTAGTAACAGGGGATCTGAAGCTTTCTTT
CASSNRGSEAFF
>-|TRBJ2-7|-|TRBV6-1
TGTGCCAGCAGGGAGATAGCGCAGACCTACGAGCAGTACTTC
CASREIAQTYEQYF
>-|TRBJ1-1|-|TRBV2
TGTGCCAGCAGTGTGGCGGAATACACTGAAGCTTTCTTT
CASSVAEYTEAFF
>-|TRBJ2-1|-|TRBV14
TGTGCCAGCAGCCCCAGCCTTTCCTACAATGAGCAGTTCTTC
CASSPSLSYNEQFF
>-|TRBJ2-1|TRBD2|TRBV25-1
TGTGCCAGCAGCCAGATAAGCGGGGTTTGGTTCTTC
CASSQISGVWFF
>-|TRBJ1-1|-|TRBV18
TGTGCCAGCTCACTAGACAGGAACACTGAAGCTTTCTTT
CASSLDRNTEAFF
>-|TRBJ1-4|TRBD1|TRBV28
TGTGCCAGCACCTCCCTGACAGGGCCGAGTGAAAAACTGTTTTTT
CASTSLTGPSEKLFF
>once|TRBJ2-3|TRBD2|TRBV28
TGTGCCAGCAGAGCTTGGACTAGCGGGAGGGCTAGCACAGATACGCAGTATTTT
CASRAWTSGRASTDTQYF
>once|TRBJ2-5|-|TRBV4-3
TGCGCCAGCAGCCAAGACCCCCGCGAGAAGACCCAGTACTTC
CASSQDPREKTQYF
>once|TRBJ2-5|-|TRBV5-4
TGTGCCAGCAGCCTAGGAGGGAGTATAGAGACCCAGTACTTC
CASSLGGSIETQYF
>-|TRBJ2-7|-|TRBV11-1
TGTGCCAGCAGCTTAGGGAACAGCCCCCTCTACGAGCAGTACTTC
CASSLGNSPLYEQYF
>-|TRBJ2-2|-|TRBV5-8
TGTGCCAGCAGCCGGACGCCGGCCGGGGAGCTGTTTTTT
CASSRTPAGELFF
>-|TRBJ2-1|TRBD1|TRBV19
TGTGCCAGTAGTGAGTGGGGACAGGGGCGCAATGAGCAGTTCTTC
CASSEWGQGRNEQFF
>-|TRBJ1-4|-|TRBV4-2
TGTGCCAGCAGCTCCCCCGGGACGGAAGCTGAAAAACTGTTTTTT
CASSSPGTEAEKLFF
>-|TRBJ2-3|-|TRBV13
TGTGCCAGCAGCTTATTGGTCGGGACACCAGATAGCACAGATACGCAGTATTTT
CASSLLVGTPDSTDTQYF
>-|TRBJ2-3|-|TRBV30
TGTGCCTGGAGGGTTTGGGTCACAGATACGCAGTATTTT
CAWRVWVTDTQYF